This TCR beta chain was recorded in a study of beta chain features in type 1 diabetes. Comments on this clone: Its specificity is not known.

Study-level results: A pattern of fewer insertions and more deletions at VDJ junctions was seen in type 1 diabetes patients. PCR might favor shorter templates, but any such skew would affect patients and controls equally. In comparison with healthy donors, patients had naive, central memory and Treg TCRB repertoires that appeared more similar.

Researchers reported sorting CD4+ naive, central memory, regulatory and stem cell-like memory cells via CD45RO/CCR7/CD25/CD127/CD95/CD27. The length of the CDR3 is 13 residues. In germline, CDR1 is MNHNS, CDR2 SASEGT. Between the trimmed V and J ends, which lost 4 bases and 2 bases, there was a span of 8 bases. What was sequenced were expressed TCRB transcripts, since all of the isolated RNA had been reverse transcribed. Using immunoSEQ multiplex PCR, the repertoire was profiled, and TCRdb retains in-frame clones only, with some absent. The sample contains about 400,000 clones, around 12% of which appear only once.

The J gene is TRBJ1-1, the V gene TRBV6-1; D gene uncertain. This clonotype was sampled from a man aged 18 to 30 in good health. Sequencing was carried out using naive CD4+ T cells from blood. CDR3 loop: CASSVGANTEAFF. CDR3 sequence (DNA): TGTGCCAGCAGTGTGGGAGCAAACACTGAAGCTTTCTTT.